Below are 11 T cell receptor beta chains sequenced from a single sample in a study of T-cell memory formation after mild COVID-19 (dated by TCRdb to about 2021). The method was 5' RACE. TCRdb records Illumina NovaSeq 6000 as the sequencer. TCRdb trimmed public reads at Q25 via fastp, called clones via MiXCR and kept in-frame beta chains. Rows are unified per CDR3 protein, each entry keeping the most common DNA and genes. The sample includes 500,000 to 650,000 distinct CDR3 sequences, with less than 25% observed a single time. Around 7.7% of the sample is taken by the ten largest. Source material: PBMCs or a T cell subset sorted from them (not recorded which). The source is an adult woman who had mild COVID-19 (a few samples of this study predate the infection). The sample titles of this study are shuffled in the database, so cell type and time point are left out; the donor was told from shared clones.

CDR3 DNA sequence: TGTGCCAGCAGTTTTGGCGAGGGGGGGCTGTCAGAGACCCAGTACTTC. It yields the protein CASSFGEGGLSETQYF. This sequence joins TRBV27 and TRBJ2-5, with D possibly matching TRBD2 (7 bases). V dropped 3 bases and J dropped 4 bases, with 18 bases sitting between them. CDR3 length equals 16 residues. Germline V gene lookup returns CDR1 MNHEY and CDR2 SMNVEV (reference sequence).

J is TRBJ2-7 and V is TRBV7-2; D possibly corresponds to TRBD2 (5 bases). The CDR3 sequence is 13 residues long. V lost 5 bases, J lost 10 bases, and 18 bases lay in between. Germline V CDR1 and CDR2: SGHTA, FQGNSA. For the CDR3, the DNA is TGTGCCAGCAGCAGACGCGGGTTCGTGGATCAGTACTTC. Protein sequence: CASSRRGFVDQYF.

This sequence joins TRBV20-1 and TRBJ2-3; D is possibly TRBD1 or TRBD2 (6 bases each). The germline V gene encodes CDR1 DFQATT and CDR2 SNEGSKA (reference sequence). Trimming shortened V by 2 bases and J by 5 bases, and 14 bases separated the two germline ends. CDR3 length: 14 residues. The DNA of the CDR3 is TGCAGTGCTAGATTTAGGGGGGCAGGAGATACGCAGTATTTT. This gives the protein CSARFRGAGDTQYF.

The rearrangement joins TRBV6-2 or TRBV6-3 to TRBJ1-3; 8 bases match TRBD1. V gave up 6 bases and J gave up 0 bases; unmatched junction bases: 4. The CDR3 sequence is 15 residues long. Per the germline V gene, CDR1 is MNHEY and CDR2 is SVGEGT. CDR3 residues: CASRGTGHSGNTIYF. CDR3 nucleotide sequence: TGTGCCAGCAGAGGGACAGGACACTCTGGAAACACCATATATTTT.

This clonotype occurred a few times. This CDR3 is CASYGQGAAPSYEQYF. DNA for the CDR3: TGCGCCAGCTACGGACAGGGGGCCGCCCCCTCCTACGAGCAGTACTTC. J is TRBJ2-7 and V is TRBV10-2, with 11 positions matching TRBD1. The CDR3 has 16 residues. Germline V gene data show CDR1 as WSHSY and CDR2 as SAAADI. The junction had 9 bases not matched to a gene; V was cut back by 8 bases and J by 0 bases.

The sample holds a few counts of this clonotype. This rearrangement joins TRBV12-3 or TRBV12-4 to TRBJ2-3; TRBD2 agrees at 8 bases. The CDR3 loop spans 16 amino acids. Germline trimming cut 7 bases from V and 5 bases from J; bases unmatched to any gene: 14. CDR3 DNA: TGTGCCAGCACCAACTTCAGCGGGAGTATCGGAGATACGCAGTATTTT. Its protein product is CASTNFSGSIGDTQYF.

The chain recombines TRBV12-3 or TRBV12-4 with TRBJ2-7; TRBD2 matches 7 bases. The V and J ends lost 7 bases and 5 bases, in that order; junction bases with no gene match: 8. This CDR3 is 13 amino acids long. Here the CDR3 DNA reads TGTGCCAGCACGGCGGGAGTGGTAGACGAGCAGTACTTC. It is translated as CASTAGVVDEQYF.

This chain connects TRBV5-4 to TRBJ2-1, with 8 bases that match TRBD1. This CDR3 comprises 16 residues. Germline V lookup: CDR1 SGHNT, CDR2 YYREEE (reference sequence). The V segment lost 4 bases and the J segment 2 bases; nucleotides outside the gene matches: 8. The CDR3 DNA is TGTGCCAGCAGCAGGAAAACAGGGGGTCCCTACAATGAGCAGTTCTTC. Translating it yields CASSRKTGGPYNEQFF.

V usage is TRBV30 and J usage is TRBJ2-2, with 11 bases that match TRBD2. The CDR3 covers 16 residues. The ends lost 1 base at V and 1 base at J; junction bases unmatched: 2. Per germline, CDR1 GTSNPN and CDR2 SVGIG (reference sequence). The CDR3 DNA is TGTGCCTGGAGTGGACTAGCGGGAAGGAACACCGGGGAGCTGTTTTTT. Its translation: CAWSGLAGRNTGELFF.

This chain joins TRBV2 and TRBJ1-5, with a tentative D call TRBD1 (5 bases). Germline CDR1 reads SNHLY; CDR2 reads FYNNEI. V was clipped by 7 bases and J by 1 base, with 11 bases between them. This CDR3 is 14 amino acids long. The CDR3 nucleotides are TGTGCCAGCATTGCTGGGGGGAGCAATCAGCCCCAGCATTTT. Translated, it gives CASIAGGSNQPQHF.

This clonotype turned up a few times. The genes are TRBV5-1 and TRBJ2-2, with D unclear. This CDR3 is 15 amino acids long. Germline V CDR1 and CDR2: SGHRS, YFSETQ. V was clipped by 6 bases and J by 0 bases, with 12 bases between them. CDR3 DNA: TGCGCCAGCAAACTTGACGGAGCGAACACCGGGGAGCTGTTTTTT. It yields the protein CASKLDGANTGELFF.